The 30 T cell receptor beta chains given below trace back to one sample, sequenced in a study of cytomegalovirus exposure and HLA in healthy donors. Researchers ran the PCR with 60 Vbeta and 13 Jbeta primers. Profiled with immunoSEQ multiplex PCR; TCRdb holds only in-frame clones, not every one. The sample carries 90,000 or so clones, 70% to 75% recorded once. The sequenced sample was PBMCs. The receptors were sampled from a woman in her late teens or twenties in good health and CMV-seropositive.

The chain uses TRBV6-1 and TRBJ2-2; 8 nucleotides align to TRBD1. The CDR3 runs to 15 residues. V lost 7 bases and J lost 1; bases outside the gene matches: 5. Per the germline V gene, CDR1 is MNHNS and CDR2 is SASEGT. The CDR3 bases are TGTGCCAGCAAATCCGGGACAGGGAACACCGGGGAGCTGTTTTTT. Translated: CASKSGTGNTGELFF.

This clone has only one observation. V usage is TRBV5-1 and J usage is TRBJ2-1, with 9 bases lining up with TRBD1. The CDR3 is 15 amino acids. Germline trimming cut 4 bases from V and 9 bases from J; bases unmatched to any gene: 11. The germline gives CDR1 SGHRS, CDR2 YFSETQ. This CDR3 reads CASSITAGTGIEQFF. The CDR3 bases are TGCGCCAGCAGCATCACCGCCGGGACAGGGATTGAGCAGTTCTTC.

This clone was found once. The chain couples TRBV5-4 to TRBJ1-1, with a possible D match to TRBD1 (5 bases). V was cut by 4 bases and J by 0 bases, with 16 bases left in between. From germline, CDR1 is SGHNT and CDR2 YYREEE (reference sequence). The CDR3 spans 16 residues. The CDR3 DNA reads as TGTGCCAGCAGCCCGGGACTCCAGCCCATGAACACTGAAGCTTTCTTT. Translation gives CASSPGLQPMNTEAFF. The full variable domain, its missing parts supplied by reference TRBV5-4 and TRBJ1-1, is ETGVTQSPTHLIKTRGQQVTLRCSSQSGHNTVSWYQQALGQGPQFIFQYYREEENGRGNFPPRFSGLQFPNYSSELNVNALELDDSALYLCASSPGLQPMNTEAFFGQGTRLTVV.

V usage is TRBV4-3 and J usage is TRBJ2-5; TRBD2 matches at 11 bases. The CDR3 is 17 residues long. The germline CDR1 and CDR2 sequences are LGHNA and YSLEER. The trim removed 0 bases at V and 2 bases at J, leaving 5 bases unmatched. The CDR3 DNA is TGCGCCAGCAGCCAAGATTTAGCGGGAGGGACTCAAGAGACCCAGTACTTC. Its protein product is CASSQDLAGGTQETQYF.

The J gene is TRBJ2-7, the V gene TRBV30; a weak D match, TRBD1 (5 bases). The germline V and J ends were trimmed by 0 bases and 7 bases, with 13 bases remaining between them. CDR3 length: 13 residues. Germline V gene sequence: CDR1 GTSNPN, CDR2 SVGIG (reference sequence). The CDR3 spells CAWSVLGPGEQYF. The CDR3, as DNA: TGTGCCTGGAGTGTCCTGGGGCCCGGAGAGCAGTACTTC. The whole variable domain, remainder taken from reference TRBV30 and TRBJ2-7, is SQTIHQWPATLVQPVGSPLSLECTVEGTSNPNLYWYRQAAGRGLQLLFYSVGIGQISSEVPQNLSASRPQDRQFILSSKKLLLSDSGFYLCAWSVLGPGEQYFGPGTRLTVT.

CDR3 loop: CASSGLAGGGNTGELFF. CDR3 nucleotide sequence: TGTGCCAGTAGTGGACTAGCGGGGGGCGGAAACACCGGGGAGCTGTTTTTT. The chain carries TRBV19 and TRBJ2-2; 14 positions match TRBD2. CDR3 length: 17 residues. Germline CDR1 is LNHDA and CDR2 is SQIVND (reference sequence). Losses at the gene ends were 5 bases for V and 2 bases for J; bases not matched to a gene: 4.

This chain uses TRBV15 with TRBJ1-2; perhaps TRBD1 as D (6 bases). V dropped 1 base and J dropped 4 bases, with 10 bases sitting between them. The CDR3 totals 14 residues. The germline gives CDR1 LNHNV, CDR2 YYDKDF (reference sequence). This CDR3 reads CATSRVRGSYGYTF. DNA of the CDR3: TGTGCCACCAGCAGAGTAAGGGGGAGCTATGGCTACACCTTC. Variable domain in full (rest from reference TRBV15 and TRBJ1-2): DAMVIQNPRYQVTQFGKPVTLSCSQTLNHNVMYWYQQKSSQAPKLLFHYYDKDFNNEADTPDNFQSRRPNTSFCFLDIRSPGLGDTAMYLCATSRVRGSYGYTFGSGTRLTVV.

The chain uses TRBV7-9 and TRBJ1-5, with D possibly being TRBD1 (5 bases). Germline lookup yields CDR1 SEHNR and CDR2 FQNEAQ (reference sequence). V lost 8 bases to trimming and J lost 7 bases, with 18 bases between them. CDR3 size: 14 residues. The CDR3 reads CASSGGEDGQPQHF. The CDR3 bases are TGTGCCAGCTCCGGGGGGGAGGATGGCCAGCCCCAGCATTTT.

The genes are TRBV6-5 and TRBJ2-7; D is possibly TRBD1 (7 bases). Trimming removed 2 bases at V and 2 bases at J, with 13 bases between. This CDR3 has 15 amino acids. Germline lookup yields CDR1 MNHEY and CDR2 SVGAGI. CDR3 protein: CASSYTGEAPYEQYF. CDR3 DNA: TGTGCCAGCAGTTACACAGGGGAGGCCCCCTACGAGCAGTACTTC.

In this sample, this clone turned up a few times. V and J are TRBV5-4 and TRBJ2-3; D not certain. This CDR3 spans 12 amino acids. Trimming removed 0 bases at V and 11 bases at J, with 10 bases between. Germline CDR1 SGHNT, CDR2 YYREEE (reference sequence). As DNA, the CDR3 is TGTGCCAGCAGCTTGGAGCGCATGGGGCAGTATTTT. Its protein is CASSLERMGQYF. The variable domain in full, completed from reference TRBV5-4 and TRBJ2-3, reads ETGVTQSPTHLIKTRGQQVTLRCSSQSGHNTVSWYQQALGQGPQFIFQYYREEENGRGNFPPRFSGLQFPNYSSELNVNALELDDSALYLCASSLERMGQYFGPGTRLTVL.

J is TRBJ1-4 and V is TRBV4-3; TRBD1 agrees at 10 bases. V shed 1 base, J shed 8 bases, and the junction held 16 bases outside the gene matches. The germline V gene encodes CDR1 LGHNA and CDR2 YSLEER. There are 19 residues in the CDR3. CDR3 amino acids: CASSQGVPGQGNKREKLFF. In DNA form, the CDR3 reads TGCGCCAGCAGCCAAGGCGTCCCGGGACAGGGGAATAAAAGAGAAAAACTGTTTTTT.

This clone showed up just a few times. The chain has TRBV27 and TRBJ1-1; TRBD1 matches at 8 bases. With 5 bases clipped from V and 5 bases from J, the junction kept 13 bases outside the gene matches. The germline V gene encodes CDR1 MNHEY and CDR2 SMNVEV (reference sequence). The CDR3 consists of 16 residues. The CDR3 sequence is CASSPLSGGLRTEAFF. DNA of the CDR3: TGTGCCAGCAGTCCACTATCAGGGGGCTTGCGGACTGAAGCTTTCTTT.

The chain's CDR3 is CASSDPGRNTGELFF. The CDR3 region has the DNA TGTGCCAGCAGCGATCCGGGAAGGAACACCGGGGAGCTGTTTTTT. The V call is TRBV9, the J call TRBJ2-2; TRBD2 might be the D (5 bases). V was shortened by 3 bases and J by 1 base, with 10 bases between the two germline ends. The CDR3 covers 15 residues. Germline V CDR1 and CDR2: SGDLS, YYNGEE.

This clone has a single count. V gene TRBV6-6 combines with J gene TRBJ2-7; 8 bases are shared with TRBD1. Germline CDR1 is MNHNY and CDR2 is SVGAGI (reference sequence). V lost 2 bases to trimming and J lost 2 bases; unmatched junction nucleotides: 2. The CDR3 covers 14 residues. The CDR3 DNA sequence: TGTGCCAGCAGTTACGGACAGGGTACCTACGAGCAGTACTTC. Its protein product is CASSYGQGTYEQYF.

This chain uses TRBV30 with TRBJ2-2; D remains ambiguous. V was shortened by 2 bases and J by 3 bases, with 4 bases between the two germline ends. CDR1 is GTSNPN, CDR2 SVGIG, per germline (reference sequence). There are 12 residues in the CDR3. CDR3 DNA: TGTGCCTGGAGTCCCTACACCGGGGAGCTGTTTTTT. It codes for CAWSPYTGELFF. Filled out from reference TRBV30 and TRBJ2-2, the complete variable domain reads SQTIHQWPATLVQPVGSPLSLECTVEGTSNPNLYWYRQAAGRGLQLLFYSVGIGQISSEVPQNLSASRPQDRQFILSSKKLLLSDSGFYLCAWSPYTGELFFGEGSRLTVL.

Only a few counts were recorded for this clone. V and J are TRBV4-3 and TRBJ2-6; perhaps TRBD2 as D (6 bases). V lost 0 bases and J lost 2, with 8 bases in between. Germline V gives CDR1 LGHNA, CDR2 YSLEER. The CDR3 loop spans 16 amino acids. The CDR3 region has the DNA TGCGCCAGCAGCCAAGATCCGGGAGCTGGGGCCAACGTCCTGACTTTC. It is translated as CASSQDPGAGANVLTF.

CDR3 sequence: CANRGTSTDTQYF. Here the CDR3 DNA reads TGCGCCAACAGGGGCACTAGCACAGATACGCAGTATTTT. The chain couples TRBV10-1 to TRBJ2-3, with 7 bases aligning to TRBD1. V trimming: 10 bases; J trimming: 0 bases; junction bases outside the gene matches: 4. The CDR3 consists of 13 residues. CDR1 is WNHNN and CDR2 is SYGVQD in the germline V gene (reference sequence).

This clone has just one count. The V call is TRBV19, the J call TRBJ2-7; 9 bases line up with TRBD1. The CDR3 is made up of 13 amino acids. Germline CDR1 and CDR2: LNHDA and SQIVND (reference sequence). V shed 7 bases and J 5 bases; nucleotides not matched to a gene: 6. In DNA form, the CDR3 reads TGTGCCAGTAAAGGGACAGGGCCCGACGAGCAGTACTTC. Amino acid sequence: CASKGTGPDEQYF.

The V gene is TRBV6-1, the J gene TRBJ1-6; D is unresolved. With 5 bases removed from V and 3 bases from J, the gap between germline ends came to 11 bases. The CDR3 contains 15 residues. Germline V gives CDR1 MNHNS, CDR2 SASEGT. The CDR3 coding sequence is TGTGCCAGCAGTACGGCCGGGAACTATAATTCACCCCTCCACTTT. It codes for CASSTAGNYNSPLHF.

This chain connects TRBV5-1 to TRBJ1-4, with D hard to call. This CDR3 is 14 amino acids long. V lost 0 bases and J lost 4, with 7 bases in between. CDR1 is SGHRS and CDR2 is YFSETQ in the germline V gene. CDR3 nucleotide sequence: TGCGCCAGCAGCTTGGCCTACAGTAATGAAAAACTGTTTTTT. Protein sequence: CASSLAYSNEKLFF.

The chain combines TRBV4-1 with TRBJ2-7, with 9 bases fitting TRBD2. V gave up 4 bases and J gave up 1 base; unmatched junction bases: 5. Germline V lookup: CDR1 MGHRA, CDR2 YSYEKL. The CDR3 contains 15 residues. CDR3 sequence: CASSPRSGGSYEQYF. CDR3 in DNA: TGCGCCAGCAGCCCCCGGAGCGGGGGGTCCTACGAGCAGTACTTC.

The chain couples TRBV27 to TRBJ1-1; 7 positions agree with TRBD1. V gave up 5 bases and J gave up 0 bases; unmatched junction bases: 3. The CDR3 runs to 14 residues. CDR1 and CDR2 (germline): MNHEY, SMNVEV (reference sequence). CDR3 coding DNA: TGTGCCAGCAGTCGGACAGGCCTGAACACTGAAGCTTTCTTT. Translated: CASSRTGLNTEAFF.

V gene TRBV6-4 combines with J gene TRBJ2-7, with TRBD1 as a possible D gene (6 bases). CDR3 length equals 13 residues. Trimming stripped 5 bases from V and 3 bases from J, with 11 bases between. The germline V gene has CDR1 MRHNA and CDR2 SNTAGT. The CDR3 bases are TGTGCCAGCAGTTACCGGGACAACTACGAGCAGTACTTC. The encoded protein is CASSYRDNYEQYF.

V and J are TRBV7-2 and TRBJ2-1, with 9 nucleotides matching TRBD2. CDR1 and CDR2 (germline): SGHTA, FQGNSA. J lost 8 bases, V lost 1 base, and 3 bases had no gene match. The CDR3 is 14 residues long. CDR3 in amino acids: CASSLGTSVDEQFF. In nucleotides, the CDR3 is TGTGCCAGCAGCTTAGGGACTAGCGTAGATGAGCAGTTCTTC.

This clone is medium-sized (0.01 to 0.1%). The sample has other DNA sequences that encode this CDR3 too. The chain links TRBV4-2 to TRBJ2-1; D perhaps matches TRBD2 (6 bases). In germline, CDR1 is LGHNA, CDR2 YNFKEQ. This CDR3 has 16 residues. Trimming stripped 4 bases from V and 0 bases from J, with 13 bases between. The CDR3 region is CASSPPTGSSYNEQFF. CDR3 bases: TGTGCCAGCAGCCCGCCGACCGGGAGCTCCTACAATGAGCAGTTCTTC.

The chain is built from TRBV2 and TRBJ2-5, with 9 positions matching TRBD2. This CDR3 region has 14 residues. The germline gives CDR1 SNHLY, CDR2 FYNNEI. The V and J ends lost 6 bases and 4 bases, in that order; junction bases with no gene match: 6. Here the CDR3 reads CASRSGTSTETQYF. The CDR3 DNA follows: TGTGCCAGCAGAAGCGGGACTAGCACAGAGACCCAGTACTTC.

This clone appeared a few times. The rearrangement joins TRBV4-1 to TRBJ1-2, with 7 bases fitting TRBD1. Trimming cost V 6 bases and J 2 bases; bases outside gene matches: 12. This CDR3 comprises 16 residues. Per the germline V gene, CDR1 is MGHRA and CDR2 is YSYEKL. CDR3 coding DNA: TGCGCCAGCAGACTGACTGAGACAGGGTCGAACTATGGCTACACCTTC. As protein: CASRLTETGSNYGYTF.

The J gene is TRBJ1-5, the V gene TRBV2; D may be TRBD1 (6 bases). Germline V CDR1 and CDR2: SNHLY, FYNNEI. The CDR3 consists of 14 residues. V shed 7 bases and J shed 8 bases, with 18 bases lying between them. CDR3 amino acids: CASKQGLPGEPQHF. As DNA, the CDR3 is TGTGCCAGCAAACAGGGTCTCCCAGGGGAGCCCCAGCATTTT.

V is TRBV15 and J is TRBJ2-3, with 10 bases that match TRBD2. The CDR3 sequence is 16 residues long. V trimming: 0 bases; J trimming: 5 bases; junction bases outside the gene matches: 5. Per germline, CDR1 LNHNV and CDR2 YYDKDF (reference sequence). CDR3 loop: CATSRDELAGKDTQYF. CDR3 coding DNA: TGTGCCACCAGCAGAGATGAACTAGCGGGGAAAGATACGCAGTATTTT.

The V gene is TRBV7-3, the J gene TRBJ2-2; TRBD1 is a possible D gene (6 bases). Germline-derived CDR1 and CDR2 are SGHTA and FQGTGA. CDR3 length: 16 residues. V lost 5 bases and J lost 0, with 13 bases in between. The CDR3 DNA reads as TGTGCCAGCAGCCGCACACAGGGTGCGAACACCGGGGAGCTGTTTTTT. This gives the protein CASSRTQGANTGELFF. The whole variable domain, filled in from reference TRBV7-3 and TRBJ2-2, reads GAGVSQTPSNKVTEKGKYVELRCDPISGHTALYWYRQSLGQGPEFLIYFQGTGAADDSGLPNDRFFAVRPEGSVSTLKIQRTERGDSAVYLCASSRTQGANTGELFFGEGSRLTVL.